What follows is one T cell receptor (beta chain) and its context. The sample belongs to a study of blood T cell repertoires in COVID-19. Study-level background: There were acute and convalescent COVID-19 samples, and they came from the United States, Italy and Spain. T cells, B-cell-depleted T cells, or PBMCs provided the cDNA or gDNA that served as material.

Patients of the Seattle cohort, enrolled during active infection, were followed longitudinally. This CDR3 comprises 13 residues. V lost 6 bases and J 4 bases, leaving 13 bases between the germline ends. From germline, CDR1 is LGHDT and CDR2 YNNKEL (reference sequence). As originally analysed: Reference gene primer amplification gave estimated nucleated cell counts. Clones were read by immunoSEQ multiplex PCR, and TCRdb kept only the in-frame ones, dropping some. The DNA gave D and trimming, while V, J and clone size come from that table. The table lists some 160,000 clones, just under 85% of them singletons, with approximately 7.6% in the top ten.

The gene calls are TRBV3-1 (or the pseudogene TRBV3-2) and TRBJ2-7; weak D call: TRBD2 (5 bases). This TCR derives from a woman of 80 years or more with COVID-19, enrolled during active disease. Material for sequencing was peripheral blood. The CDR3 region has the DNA TGTGCCAGCAGGGCCAGAGGGTCGTACGAGCAGTACTTC. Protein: CASRARGSYEQYF.